The clone carrying this T cell receptor (beta chain) showed up just once. Antigen: not known. All donors came from Russia, were Caucasian and healthy, and spanned ages about 6 to 90. The use of a sample-barcoded 5' primer and a J-beta primer mix characterized a second PCR of about 7 to 12 cycles. Each CDR3 protein is one row after TCRdb ran MiXCR on the 5' RACE reads. The profile covers 600,000 to 650,000 distinct CDR3 sequences, with under 65% appearing a single time and over 30% taken by the ten largest. Deletions cut 5 bases from V and 7 bases from J, with 12 bases between. CDR3 length: 13 amino acids. Per germline, CDR1 SEHNR and CDR2 FQNEAQ (reference sequence). The source of the sample is a study of blood T cells in healthy people across ages. Study-wide results and limits: No one knew whether donors had CMV, which possibly confounded expanded clonotype changes. Age showed a roughly linear inverse relationship with TCR beta diversity per million T cells.

The sequence was collected from a man in his sixties in good health. The chain uses TRBV7-9 and TRBJ1-5, with D maybe TRBD1 (6 bases). Specimen: blood. The CDR3 sequence: CASSNDRSQPQHF. CDR3 sequence (DNA): TGTGCCAGCAGCAATGACAGGTCCCAGCCCCAGCATTTT.